What follows are 20 T cell receptor beta chains derived from one specimen sequenced in a study of PD-L1 blockade in urothelial cancer. The repertoire was sequenced with immunoSEQ multiplex PCR; TCRdb's copy has only in-frame clones and lacks some. The table lists about 30,000 clones, about nine tenths of them singletons. Time point denoted: peripheral blood 6 weeks after treatment start. The sequences come from PBMCs, collected around atezolizumab (anti-PD-L1) treatment. These receptors all come from an elderly man with urothelial cancer.

The V call is TRBV7-2, the J call TRBJ2-1; 8 bases line up with TRBD2. From germline, CDR1 is SGHTA and CDR2 FQGNSA. V was pared by 4 bases and J by 4 bases, with 6 bases of the junction left unmatched. This CDR3 spans 15 amino acids. The CDR3 sequence is CASSSGTRVYNEQFF. CDR3 DNA sequence: TGTGCCAGCAGCTCCGGGACTAGGGTATACAATGAGCAGTTCTTC.

This chain joins TRBV6-5 and TRBJ1-1; D uncertain. Per the germline V gene, CDR1 is MNHEY and CDR2 is SVGAGI. Deletions cut 0 bases from V and 2 bases from J, with 7 bases between. This CDR3 is built from 14 residues. The CDR3 coding sequence is TGTGCCAGCAGTTACTCGCTAGCTAACACTGAAGCTTTCTTT. Its translation: CASSYSLANTEAFF.

In this sample, this clone turned up once. J is TRBJ1-2 and V is TRBV19, with a tentative D call TRBD1 (6 bases). V dropped 1 base and J dropped 2 bases, with 8 bases sitting between them. Germline values: CDR1 LNHDA, CDR2 SQIVND (reference sequence). The CDR3 has 14 amino acids. The CDR3 nucleotides are TGTGCCAGTAGTATAGGGGACAAGAACTATGGCTACACCTTC. Translating it yields CASSIGDKNYGYTF.

V is TRBV10-1 and J is TRBJ2-3, with D perhaps matching TRBD1 (6 bases). This CDR3 has 15 residues. Germline V CDR1 and CDR2: WNHNN, SYGVQD (reference sequence). V was pared by 3 bases and J by 1 base, with 11 bases between. The CDR3 loop reads CASSDGGLGTDTQYF. In DNA form, the CDR3 reads TGCGCCAGCAGTGATGGGGGCCTAGGCACAGATACGCAGTATTTT.

The count of this clone is one. One junction end does not reproduce the germline sequence, and a read error may be involved. The chain couples TRBV4-1 to TRBJ1-5; D may be TRBD1 (6 bases). Germline CDR1 and CDR2: MGHRA and YSYEKL. The CDR3 sequence is 15 residues long. As DNA, the CDR3 is TGCACCAGCAGCCAAGACGCAGGGGGCAATCAGCCCCAGCATTTT. Translated, it gives CTSSQDAGGNQPQHF.

This chain joins TRBV6-5 and TRBJ2-6; D gene unclear. Trimming removed 6 bases at V and 0 bases at J, with 3 bases between. Germline V CDR1 and CDR2: MNHEY, SVGAGI. The CDR3 has 13 amino acids. This CDR3 is CASRSSGANVLTF. As DNA, the CDR3 is TGTGCCAGCAGGAGCTCTGGGGCCAACGTCCTGACTTTC.

The chain is built from TRBV7-7 and TRBJ2-1; tentative D call: TRBD1 (6 bases). CDR1 is SSHAT, CDR2 FNYEAQ, per germline (reference sequence). V lost 1 base to trimming and J lost 8 bases, with 15 bases between them. The CDR3 sequence is 15 residues long. The CDR3 region has the DNA TGTGCCAGCAGCTTAGGGCTAGCAGGGGTCGATGAGCAGTTCTTC. Its protein is CASSLGLAGVDEQFF.

A remark on this clone: An end of the junction does not agree with germline; a read error may underlie this. The chain carries TRBV9 and TRBJ2-4; a weak D match, TRBD2 (6 bases). CDR3 length equals 16 residues. Germline V CDR1 and CDR2: SGDLS, YYNGEE. CDR3 sequence (DNA): TGTGCCAGCGGCGTAGACGGTGGGATTAGCGGCGTCATTCAGTACTTC. Translated: CASGVDGGISGVIQYF. Based on the CDR3 plus reference TRBV9 and TRBJ2-4, the full variable domain is DSGVTQTPKHLITATGQRVTLRCSPRSGDLSVYWYQQSLDQGLQFLIQYYNGEERAKGNILERFSAQQFPDLHSELNLSSLELGDSALYFCASGVDGGISGVIQYFGAGTRLSVL.

This chain links TRBV27 with TRBJ1-1; 8 positions agree with TRBD1. The ends lost 5 bases at V and 5 bases at J; junction bases unmatched: 10. CDR1 MNHEY and CDR2 SMNVEV come from the germline V gene (reference sequence). This CDR3 contains 15 residues. The CDR3, as DNA: TGTGCCAGCAGTCCGAGGACAGGGAAGGTGACTGAAGCTTTCTTT. This codes for CASSPRTGKVTEAFF.

The V call is TRBV4-3, the J call TRBJ2-1; 13 nucleotides agree with TRBD2. This CDR3 contains 21 residues. Unmatched junction bases numbered 12, after V lost 0 bases and J lost 1 base. CDR1 is LGHNA, CDR2 YSLEER, per germline. The CDR3 DNA reads TGCGCCAGCAGCCAAGATCCAGTGACTAGCGGGAGGACCTCATCCTACAATGAGCAGTTCTTC. Amino acid sequence: CASSQDPVTSGRTSSYNEQFF.

The chain carries TRBV9 and TRBJ2-1; TRBD2 agrees at 8 bases. From germline, CDR1 is SGDLS and CDR2 YYNGEE. There are 14 residues in the CDR3. After removal of 4 bases from V and 6 bases from J, the junction contained 6 bases not matched to a gene. CDR3 amino acids: CASSPTSATNEQFF. The CDR3 DNA reads TGTGCCAGCAGCCCGACTAGCGCGACCAATGAGCAGTTCTTC.

This sequence joins TRBV30 and TRBJ2-1; 7 positions match TRBD1. Germline V gene sequence: CDR1 GTSNPN, CDR2 SVGIG (reference sequence). With 1 base clipped from V and 3 bases from J, the junction kept 0 bases outside the gene matches. This CDR3 region has 13 residues. CDR3 bases: TGTGCCTGGAGTGGGGACAGCTACAATGAGCAGTTCTTC. It yields the protein CAWSGDSYNEQFF.

V is TRBV7-2 and J is TRBJ2-4; 7 bases align to TRBD1. This CDR3 comprises 16 residues. The germline gives CDR1 SGHTA, CDR2 FQGNSA. The V gene end was trimmed by 1 base and the J gene end by 1 base; junction bases not matched to a gene: 4. The CDR3 DNA reads TGTGCCAGCAGCTTAGTTGAAGGGGGCGCCAAAAACATTCAGTACTTC. This gives the protein CASSLVEGGAKNIQYF. The entire variable domain, with the rest obtained from reference TRBV7-2 and TRBJ2-4, is as follows: GAGVSQSPSNKVTEKGKDVELRCDPISGHTALYWYRQSLGQGLEFLIYFQGNSAPDKSGLPSDRFSAERTGGSVSTLTIQRTQQEDSAVYLCASSLVEGGAKNIQYFGAGTRLSVL.

Only a few counts were recorded for this clone. V and J are TRBV27 and TRBJ2-3, with D perhaps TRBD2 (6 bases). CDR3 size: 14 residues. Between the trimmed V and J ends, which lost 7 bases and 2 bases, there was a span of 13 bases. Germline V lookup: CDR1 MNHEY, CDR2 SMNVEV (reference sequence). CDR3 coding DNA: TGTGCCAGCATCCGGGAGCGGCCCACAGATACGCAGTATTTT. Translated, it gives CASIRERPTDTQYF.

This rearrangement joins TRBV5-8 to TRBJ2-7, with TRBD2 matching over 7 bases. In germline, CDR1 is SGHTS, CDR2 YDEGEE. CDR3 length equals 16 residues. The V and J ends lost 10 bases and 3 bases, in that order; junction bases with no gene match: 19. CDR3 bases: TGTGCCGTCCGGGGTCCGCCGAGCGGGATAGGCTACGAGCAGTACTTC. Its translation: CAVRGPPSGIGYEQYF. Based on the CDR3 plus reference TRBV5-8 and TRBJ2-7, the full variable domain is EAGVTQSPTHLIKTRGQQATLRCSPISGHTSVYWYQQALGLGLQFLLWYDEGEERNRGNFPPRFSGRQFPNYSSELNVNALELEDSALYLCAVRGPPSGIGYEQYFGPGTRLTVT.

V and J are TRBV5-1 and TRBJ2-1; D is perhaps TRBD2 (6 bases). CDR3 length: 15 amino acids. Germline loops: CDR1 SGHRS, CDR2 YFSETQ. Trimming removed 0 bases from V and 1 base from J, with 8 bases in between. CDR3 amino acids: CASSLETRSYNEQFF. The CDR3 nucleotides are TGCGCCAGCAGCTTGGAGACTAGATCCTACAATGAGCAGTTCTTC.

CDR3 sequence: CASGYAGGPYEQYF. CDR3 coding DNA: TGTGCCAGCGGGTACGCGGGAGGGCCCTACGAGCAGTACTTC. The chain is built from TRBV7-9 and TRBJ2-7, with 9 bases identical to TRBD2. This CDR3 comprises 14 residues. V shed 8 bases and J 2 bases; nucleotides not matched to a gene: 7. Per germline, CDR1 SEHNR and CDR2 FQNEAQ (reference sequence).

CDR3 nucleotides: TGTGCCAGCTCCACAGGGTCACAGAACACCGGGGAGCTGTTTTTT. It encodes CASSTGSQNTGELFF. This chain joins TRBV18 and TRBJ2-2; TRBD1 might be the D (6 bases). V lost 6 bases to trimming and J lost 1 base, with 12 bases between them. Germline V gene lookup returns CDR1 KGHSH and CDR2 LQKENI. The CDR3 totals 15 residues.

V gene TRBV29-1 combines with J gene TRBJ1-1; D perhaps matches TRBD1 (6 bases). Germline V lookup: CDR1 SQVTM, CDR2 ANQGSEA. Trimming took 7 bases from V and 1 from J, leaving 10 bases between them. CDR3 size: 12 residues. CDR3: CSARTANTEAFF. Written as DNA, the CDR3 is TGCAGCGCGCGGACAGCGAACACTGAAGCTTTCTTT.

The chain uses TRBV6-4 and TRBJ2-1; TRBD2 matches at 9 bases. Germline CDR1 is MRHNA and CDR2 is SNTAGT. V was pared by 2 bases and J by 4 bases, with 6 bases of the junction left unmatched. The CDR3 runs 16 residues. DNA for the CDR3: TGTGCCAGCAGTGACCGGCCTAGCGGGAAATACAATGAGCAGTTCTTC. Its translation: CASSDRPSGKYNEQFF.